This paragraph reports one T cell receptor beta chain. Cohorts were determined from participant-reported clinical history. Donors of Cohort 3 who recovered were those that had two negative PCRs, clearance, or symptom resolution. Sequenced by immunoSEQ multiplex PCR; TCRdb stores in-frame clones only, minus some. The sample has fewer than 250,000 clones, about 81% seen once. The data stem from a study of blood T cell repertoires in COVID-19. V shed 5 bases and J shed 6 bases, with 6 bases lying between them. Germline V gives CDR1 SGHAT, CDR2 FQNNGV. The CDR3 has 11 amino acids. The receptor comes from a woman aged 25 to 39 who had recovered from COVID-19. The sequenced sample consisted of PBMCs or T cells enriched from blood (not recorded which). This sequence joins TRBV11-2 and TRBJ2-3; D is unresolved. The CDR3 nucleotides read TGTGCCAGCAGCCTTTCGGATACGCAGTATTTT. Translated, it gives CASSLSDTQYF.